The rows below give T cell receptor beta chains drawn from one sample of a study of human T cells and chemical hapten exposure. TCRdb independently ran MiXCR on the RACE reads; one entry per CDR3 protein. The top ten hold 2% to 2.5% of the sample, which has some 400,000 distinct CDR3 sequences, about 4.8% seen once. Sequenced material: whole blood, taken in connection with sensitization to the hapten diphenylcyclopropenone (DPC). The receptors shown here come from a woman in her fifties or sixties with alopecia areata. Some clones in this sample may be carry-over from other donors' samples. Both conserved end residues are part of each CDR3. The D gene is left open where the match is weak. Where a row states a size, it is once, few, many or the class of an expanded clone; other rows omit it.

>TRBV10-3|TRBJ2-3|TRBD1|.
CAISESGQPSTDTQYF
TGTGCCATCAGTGAGTCGGGACAGCCTAGCACAGATACGCAGTATTTT
>TRBV11-3|TRBJ1-5|.|.
CASSRTSGGAWDTQHF
TGTGCCAGCAGCCGGACTAGCGGGGGTGCATGGGATACGCAGCATTTT
>TRBV7-2|TRBJ1-1|.|few
CASSLNIELGTEAFF
TGTGCCAGCAGCTTGAACATTGAGTTAGGAACTGAAGCTTTCTTT
>TRBV28|TRBJ2-6|.|many
CASSVGSSGANVLTF
TGTGCCAGCAGTGTTGGTTCCTCCGGGGCCAACGTCCTGACTTTC
>TRBV29-1|TRBJ1-4|.|many
CSVAPTNEKLFF
TGCAGCGTTGCTCCAACTAATGAAAAACTGTTTTTT
>TRBV7-9|TRBJ2-1|TRBD2|.
CASSLGGPGGPYNEQFF
TGTGCCAGCAGCTTAGGTGGTCCGGGAGGTCCCTACAATGAGCAGTTCTTC
>TRBV11-2|TRBJ2-3|TRBD2|.
CASSSVAGVTDTQYF
TGTGCCAGCAGCTCCGTAGCGGGTGTTACAGATACGCAGTATTTT
>TRBV7-9|TRBJ1-2|.|many
CASSSADSRNYGYTF
TGTGCCAGCAGCTCCGCGGACAGTAGGAACTATGGCTACACCTTC
>TRBV28|TRBJ2-7|TRBD2|.
CASSPEPGLAGGEGQYF
TGTGCCAGCAGCCCAGAGCCGGGACTAGCGGGAGGCGAGGGGCAGTACTTC
>TRBV4-2|TRBJ1-1|TRBD1|many
CASSTGQGSTEAFF
TGTGCCAGCAGCACGGGACAGGGGAGCACTGAAGCTTTCTTT
>TRBV2|TRBJ2-1|.|few
CASREGEQFF
TGTGCCAGCAGGGAGGGCGAGCAGTTCTTC
>TRBV18|TRBJ1-6|TRBD1|many
CASSPGQGGSPLHF
TGTGCCAGCTCACCCGGACAGGGCGGATCACCCCTCCACTTT
>TRBV6-5|TRBJ2-7|TRBD1|.
CASSYPLGQGTSEQYF
TGTGCCAGCAGTTACCCTCTGGGACAGGGAACAAGCGAGCAGTACTTC
>TRBV10-3|TRBJ2-7|.|few
CAISEFGGLGEQYF
TGTGCCATCAGTGAGTTTGGGGGGCTTGGCGAGCAGTACTTC
>TRBV7-3|TRBJ2-2|TRBD1|many
CASRLDRAGTGELFF
TGTGCCAGCAGGCTCGACAGGGCTGGCACCGGGGAGCTGTTTTTT
>TRBV9|TRBJ2-3|.|many
CASSAPKEGPFTDTQYF
TGTGCCAGCAGCGCCCCTAAGGAGGGCCCCTTCACAGATACGCAGTATTTT
>TRBV4-1|TRBJ2-2|.|few
CASSQGPLQGTGELFF
TGCGCCAGCAGCCAAGGACCCCTCCAGGGAACCGGGGAGCTGTTTTTT
>TRBV27|TRBJ2-1|.|many
CASSLYGGNFYNEQFF
TGTGCCAGCAGTTTATACGGAGGGAACTTCTACAATGAGCAGTTCTTC
>TRBV30|TRBJ1-1|.|many
CAWRDTGAVSEAFF
TGTGCCTGGAGGGACACAGGCGCCGTCTCTGAAGCTTTCTTT
>TRBV2|TRBJ1-2|.|.
CASSSPRSGTGNSPNYGYTF
TGTGCCAGCAGTTCACCCCGATCCGGGACTGGAAATTCACCTAACTATGGCTACACCTTC
>TRBV15|TRBJ2-7|.|.
CATRGQGTYEQYF
TGTGCCACACGGGGGCAAGGAACCTACGAGCAGTACTTC
>TRBV20-1|TRBJ1-4|TRBD1|few
CSAERQGAEKLFF
TGCAGTGCTGAGAGGCAGGGGGCTGAAAAACTGTTTTTT
>TRBV20-1|TRBJ2-7|.|few
CSARELGGPYEQYF
TGCAGTGCTAGAGAGTTGGGCGGACCCTACGAGCAGTACTTC
>TRBV7-6|TRBJ2-2|.|few
CASSVEQVGELFF
TGTGCCAGCAGCGTGGAACAGGTCGGGGAGCTGTTTTTT
>TRBV5-1|TRBJ1-2|.|.
CASSTGDVENYGYTF
TGCGCCAGCAGCACGGGGGACGTCGAAAACTATGGCTACACCTTC
>TRBV7-3|TRBJ2-1|.|.
CASSLILAHEQFF
TGTGCCAGCAGCTTAATTCTGGCCCATGAGCAGTTCTTC
>TRBV6-6|TRBJ1-4|.|many
CASSPGRNRNEKLFF
TGTGCCAGCAGTCCCGGGCGGAATCGGAATGAAAAACTGTTTTTT
>TRBV10-3|TRBJ2-2|.|.
CATSPETGELFF
TGTGCCACCTCCCCGGAAACCGGGGAGCTGTTTTTT
>TRBV9|TRBJ2-6|.|.
CASSDHSGAPSGANVLTF
TGTGCCAGCAGCGATCATTCAGGGGCTCCCTCTGGGGCCAACGTCCTGACTTTC
>TRBV3-1|TRBJ2-3|TRBD2|many
CASSQGGVFTDTQYF
TGTGCCAGCAGCCAGGGAGGGGTTTTCACAGATACGCAGTATTTT
>TRBV6-5|TRBJ2-7|.|many
CASRSYPRSTYEQYF
TGTGCCAGCAGAAGCTACCCGCGGAGTACCTACGAGCAGTACTTC
>TRBV7-9|TRBJ2-1|TRBD2|few
CASSSVLAGDNEQFF
TGTGCCAGCAGCTCGGTGCTAGCGGGGGACAATGAGCAGTTCTTC
>TRBV2|TRBJ1-6|.|many
CASSEREGVNSPLHF
TGTGCCAGCAGTGAGCGGGAGGGGGTTAATTCACCCCTCCACTTT
>TRBV10-2|TRBJ1-2|.|many
CASSDTTANYGYTF
TGCGCCAGCAGTGATACGACAGCCAACTATGGCTACACCTTC
>TRBV7-9|TRBJ2-7|.|many
CASRDPVSYEQYF
TGTGCCAGCAGGGATCCGGTTTCCTACGAGCAGTACTTC
>TRBV24-1|TRBJ2-1|.|few
CATSSGLLSEQFF
TGTGCCACCTCATCGGGGCTTTTAAGTGAGCAGTTCTTC
>TRBV7-9|TRBJ2-1|.|few
CASSLSGLGNEQFF
TGTGCCAGCAGCTTATCCGGATTAGGCAATGAGCAGTTCTTC
>TRBV12-3/TRBV12-4|TRBJ2-5|.|.
CASRSNRVLGLVQETQYF
TGTGCCAGCAGATCGAACAGGGTACTGGGGCTCGTACAAGAGACCCAGTACTTC
>TRBV4-1|TRBJ2-2|.|many
CASSDPMGMTGELFF
TGCGCCAGCAGCGACCCGATGGGGATGACCGGGGAGCTGTTTTTT
>TRBV28|TRBJ1-3|.|many
CASRPGRRSGNTIYF
TGTGCCAGCAGGCCGGGCAGACGCTCTGGAAACACCATATATTTT
>TRBV10-3|TRBJ2-1|.|few
CATSRLEPTLRSSYNEQFF
TGTGCCACCTCCAGACTAGAGCCTACACTCAGGAGCTCCTACAATGAGCAGTTCTTC
>TRBV20-1|TRBJ2-3|.|many
CSATIMGGLEVDTQYF
TGCAGTGCTACTATCATGGGCGGGCTGGAGGTAGATACGCAGTATTTT
>TRBV6-2/TRBV6-3|TRBJ1-2|TRBD1|many
CASSLNPGTGGYTF
TGTGCCAGCAGTCTCAATCCCGGGACAGGAGGCTACACCTTC
>TRBV5-5|TRBJ1-2|TRBD1|few
CASSQRTGKLGYTF
TGTGCCAGCTCCCAACGGACAGGGAAGCTTGGCTACACCTTC
>TRBV2|TRBJ1-1|TRBD1|few
CASSQGGTSTEAFF
TGTGCCAGCTCTCAGGGGGGGACGAGCACTGAAGCTTTCTTT
>TRBV6-2/TRBV6-3|TRBJ2-1|TRBD1|.
CASRFRDRINEQFF
TGTGCCAGCCGATTCCGGGACAGAATCAATGAGCAGTTCTTC
>TRBV13|TRBJ2-7|TRBD1|many
CASSTRTGGGREQYF
TGTGCCAGCAGCACCCGGACAGGGGGAGGTCGCGAGCAGTACTTC
>TRBV5-1|TRBJ2-7|TRBD2|few
CASSFSGGHYEQYF
TGCGCCAGCAGCTTTAGCGGGGGCCACTACGAGCAGTACTTC
>TRBV5-1|TRBJ1-2|TRBD1|many
CASSLPGQANYGYTF
TGCGCCAGCAGCTTACCGGGACAGGCTAACTATGGCTACACCTTC
>TRBV20-1|TRBJ2-7|TRBD2|few
CSARETGGSYEQYF
TGCAGTGCTAGAGAGACGGGAGGCTCCTACGAGCAGTACTTC
>TRBV20-1|TRBJ2-3|.|few
CSARDIKSSGLSTDTQYF
TGCAGTGCTAGAGATATAAAGAGTTCGGGACTTAGCACAGATACGCAGTATTTT
>TRBV15|TRBJ1-2|.|.
CATSREAAVNYGYTF
TGTGCCACCAGCAGAGAGGCAGCCGTCAACTATGGCTACACCTTC
>TRBV29-1|TRBJ2-1|.|few
CSVRIDEQFF
TGCAGCGTTAGAATCGATGAGCAGTTCTTC
>TRBV29-1|TRBJ2-7|.|few
CSVLVAASSYEQYF
TGCAGCGTACTCGTAGCGGCCAGCTCCTACGAGCAGTACTTC
>TRBV20-1|TRBJ1-2|.|.
CSGWGGYGYTF
TGCAGTGGATGGGGGGGCTATGGCTACACCTTC
>TRBV14|TRBJ2-2|TRBD1|many
CASSQVIVRQGIGELFF
TGTGCCAGCAGCCAAGTTATCGTCAGACAGGGCATCGGGGAGCTGTTTTTT
>TRBV5-4|TRBJ2-7|.|.
CATSEAGLLEQYF
TGTGCCACCTCGGAAGCCGGGCTCCTTGAGCAGTACTTC
>TRBV11-3|TRBJ1-5|TRBD1|many
CASSLARGRIYSNQPQHF
TGTGCCAGCAGCTTAGCGAGGGGGCGAATCTATAGCAATCAGCCCCAGCATTTT
>TRBV7-8|TRBJ2-7|.|few
CASSSTLLGIGSYEQYF
TGTGCCAGCAGCTCTACGCTCTTAGGCATCGGATCCTACGAGCAGTACTTC
>TRBV2|TRBJ1-5|.|.
CASSESGRNQPQHF
TGTGCCAGCAGTGAATCTGGGCGAAATCAGCCCCAGCATTTT